This T cell receptor beta chain emerged from a study of tumor-infiltrating lymphocytes in localized non-small cell lung cancer. The wider study: Each patient gave resected tumor and non-adjacent uninvolved lung tissue.

Study conclusions and caveats: Higher tumor T cell infiltration than in uninvolved lung was supported by TCRbeta sequencing.

Assay used: immunoSEQ multiplex PCR; TCRdb lists only in-frame clones, some missing. The table shows about 3,100 clones, with under 80% occurring only once. Worth noting for this clone: The antigen is not known.

After removal of 0 bases from V and 8 bases from J, the junction contained 9 bases not matched to a gene. The germline gives CDR1 SQVTM, CDR2 ANQGSEA. The CDR3 length is 14 residues. This TCR was recovered from a human donor with non-small cell lung cancer. Material for sequencing was uninvolved lung tissue not adjacent to the tumor. The chain uses TRBV29-1 and TRBJ1-2; 7 bases agree with TRBD1. CDR3 region: CSVEERQGSEGYTF. The DNA for the CDR3 is TGCAGCGTTGAAGAAAGACAGGGATCAGAGGGCTACACCTTC.